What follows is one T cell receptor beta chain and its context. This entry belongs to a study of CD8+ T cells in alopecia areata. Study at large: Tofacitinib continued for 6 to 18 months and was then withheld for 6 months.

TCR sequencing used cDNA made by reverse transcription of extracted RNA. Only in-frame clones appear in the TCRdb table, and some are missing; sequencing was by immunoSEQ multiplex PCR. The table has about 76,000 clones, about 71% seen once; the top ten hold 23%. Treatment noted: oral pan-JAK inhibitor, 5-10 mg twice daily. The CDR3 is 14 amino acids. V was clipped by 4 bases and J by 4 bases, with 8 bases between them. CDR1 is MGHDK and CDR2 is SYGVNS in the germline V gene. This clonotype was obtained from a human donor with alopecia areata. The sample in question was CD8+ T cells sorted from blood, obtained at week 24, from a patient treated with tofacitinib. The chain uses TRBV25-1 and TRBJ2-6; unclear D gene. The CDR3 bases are TGTGCCAGCAGTGTAGGGTCCGGGGCCAACGTCCTGACTTTC. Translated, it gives CASSVGSGANVLTF.